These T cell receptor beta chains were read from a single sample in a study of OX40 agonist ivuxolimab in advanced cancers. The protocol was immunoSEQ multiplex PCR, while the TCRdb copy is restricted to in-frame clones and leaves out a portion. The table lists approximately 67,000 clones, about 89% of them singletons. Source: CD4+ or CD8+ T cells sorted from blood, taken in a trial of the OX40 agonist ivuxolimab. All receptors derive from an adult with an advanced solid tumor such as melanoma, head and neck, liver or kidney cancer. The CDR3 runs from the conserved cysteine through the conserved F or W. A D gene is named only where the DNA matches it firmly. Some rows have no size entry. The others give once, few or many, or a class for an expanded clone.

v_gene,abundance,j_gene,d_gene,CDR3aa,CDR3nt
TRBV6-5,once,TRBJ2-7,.,CASSYTGALYEQYF,TGTGCCAGCAGTTACACCGGGGCTCTCTACGAGCAGTACTTC
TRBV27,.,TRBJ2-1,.,CASSFGPLNEQFF,TGTGCCAGCAGTTTCGGGCCATTGAATGAGCAGTTCTTC
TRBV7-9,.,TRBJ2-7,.,CASSGGFGYEQYF,TGTGCCAGCAGCGGGGGTTTCGGGTACGAGCAGTACTTC
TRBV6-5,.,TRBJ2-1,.,CASSYSESSYNEQFF,TGTGCCAGCAGTTATTCCGAGAGCTCCTACAATGAGCAGTTCTTC
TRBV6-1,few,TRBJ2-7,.,CASSGGGRNSEQYF,TGTGCCAGCAGTGGTGGAGGTCGGAACAGCGAGCAGTACTTC
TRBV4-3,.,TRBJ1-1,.,CASSQVGRVEVNTEAFF,TGCGCCAGCAGCCAAGTAGGAAGGGTAGAGGTGAACACTGAAGCTTTCTTT
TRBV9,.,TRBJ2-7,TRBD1,CASSGGEGAGQYF,TGTGCCAGCAGCGGGGGAGAGGGGGCTGGGCAGTACTTC
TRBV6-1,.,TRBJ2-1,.,CASSLTYNEQFF,TGTGCCAGCTCCCTCACATACAATGAGCAGTTCTTC
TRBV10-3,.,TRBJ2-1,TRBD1,CAISESPGQVYNEQFF,TGTGCCATCAGTGAGTCTCCGGGACAGGTCTACAATGAGCAGTTCTTC
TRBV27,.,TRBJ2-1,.,CASSFGENEQFF,TGTGCCAGCAGTTTCGGGGAAAATGAGCAGTTCTTC
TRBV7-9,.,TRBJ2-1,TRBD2,CASSLVVGGTDEQFF,TGTGCCAGCAGCTTAGTTGTGGGAGGGACGGATGAGCAGTTCTTC
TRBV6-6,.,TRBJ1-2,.,CASSYSFEGLHGYTF,TGTGCCAGCAGTTACTCTTTTGAGGGGCTTCATGGCTACACCTTC
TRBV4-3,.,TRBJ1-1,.,CASSQDTSFKNTEAFF,TGCGCCAGCAGCCAAGACACCTCTTTTAAGAACACTGAAGCTTTCTTT
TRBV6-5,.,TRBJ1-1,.,CASSYFTGTEAFF,TGTGCCAGCAGCTACTTTACGGGCACTGAAGCTTTCTTT